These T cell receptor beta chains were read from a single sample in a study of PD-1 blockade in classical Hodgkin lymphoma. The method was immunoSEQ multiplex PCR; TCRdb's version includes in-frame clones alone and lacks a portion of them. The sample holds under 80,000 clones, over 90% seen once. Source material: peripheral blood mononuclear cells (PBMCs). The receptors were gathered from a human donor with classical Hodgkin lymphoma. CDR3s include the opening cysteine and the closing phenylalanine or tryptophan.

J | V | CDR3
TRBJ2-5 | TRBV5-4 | CASSLFQGQRETQYF
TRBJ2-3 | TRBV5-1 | CASSLEDGRNTQYF
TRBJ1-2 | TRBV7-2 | CASSFGDYAGDYGYTF
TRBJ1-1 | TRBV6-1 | CASSVDRDTEAFF
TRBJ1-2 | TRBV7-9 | CASSLLGFYGYTF
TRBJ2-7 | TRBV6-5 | CASSRTGVFYEQYF
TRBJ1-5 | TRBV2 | CASSEGIQANQPQHF
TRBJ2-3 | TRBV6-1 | CASRAGGTDTQYF
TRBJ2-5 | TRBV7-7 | CASSVLAGGETQYF
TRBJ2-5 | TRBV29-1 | CSVDQPGLWTQYF
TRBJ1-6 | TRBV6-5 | CASSYLGTGAPLHF
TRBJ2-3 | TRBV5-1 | CASSSPVAGGGTDTQYF
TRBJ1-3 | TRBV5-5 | CASSFWETAGNTIYF
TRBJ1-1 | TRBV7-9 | CASSLRPQGYTEAFF
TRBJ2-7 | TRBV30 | CACQTGANEQYF
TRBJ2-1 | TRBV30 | CAWSVGGGGDNEQFF
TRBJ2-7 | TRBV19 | CASSIGQVSYEQYF
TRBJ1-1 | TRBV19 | CASIPPGTGTNTEAFF
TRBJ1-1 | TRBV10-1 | CASSEWDRDEAFF
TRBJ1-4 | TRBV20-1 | CSAGNEKLFF
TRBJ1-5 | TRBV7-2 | CASSPQGLANQPQHF
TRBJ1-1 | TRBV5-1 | CASSWSGGTEAFF
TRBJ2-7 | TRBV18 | CASSPRMTDLHEQYF
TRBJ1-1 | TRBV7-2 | CASSLEVNTEAFF
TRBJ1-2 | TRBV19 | CASRPKGQNYGYTF
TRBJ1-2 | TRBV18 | CASSPTGDRGGGYTF
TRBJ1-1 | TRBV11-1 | CASSFGTSNTEAFF
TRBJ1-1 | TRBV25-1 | CASSEYLGGSHSQAFF
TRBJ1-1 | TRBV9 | CASSLGQGAGTTEAFF